A single sample gave rise to the 30 T cell receptor beta chains below, sequenced in a study of pediatric ulcerative colitis. The method was immunoSEQ multiplex PCR; TCRdb's version includes in-frame clones alone and lacks a portion of them. The sample has 55,000 to 80,000 clones, over 65% seen once. The sequenced material came from blood. Receptors were obtained from a boy between 5 and 17 years old with moderate ulcerative colitis.

The V gene is TRBV4-3, the J gene TRBJ2-3; possibly TRBD2 for D (6 bases). V was cut by 0 bases and J by 2 bases, with 18 bases left in between. The CDR3 length is 18 residues. Looked up from germline, CDR1 is LGHNA and CDR2 is YSLEER. The CDR3 loop is CASSQDRIAGFTTDTQYF. In nucleotides, the CDR3 is TGCGCCAGCAGCCAAGATAGGATTGCGGGATTTACCACAGATACGCAGTATTTT.

This rearrangement joins TRBV30 to TRBJ1-1; no clear D. V dropped 0 bases and J dropped 0 bases, with 8 bases sitting between them. Per germline, CDR1 GTSNPN and CDR2 SVGIG (reference sequence). The CDR3 spans 14 residues. CDR3 loop: CAWSVQRLNTEAFF. CDR3 bases: TGTGCCTGGAGTGTACAACGGCTGAACACTGAAGCTTTCTTT.

The chain joins TRBV5-1 to TRBJ2-5; D unclear. V was shortened by 0 bases and J by 0 bases, with 9 bases between the two germline ends. The CDR3 spans 15 residues. Germline-derived CDR1 and CDR2 are SGHRS and YFSETQ. The CDR3 nucleotides read TGCGCCAGCAGCTTGGCCGGCACCTACCAAGAGACCCAGTACTTC. This encodes CASSLAGTYQETQYF.

This clone came up once. The chain carries TRBV29-1 and TRBJ2-3; D not resolved. CDR3 size: 8 residues. Trimming took off 6 bases at V and 6 bases at J, with 1 base between the two ends. Per the germline V gene, CDR1 is SQVTM and CDR2 is ANQGSEA. The CDR3 sequence: CSVDTQYF. As DNA, the CDR3 is TGCAGCGTCGATACGCAGTATTTT.

The V and J genes are TRBV30 and TRBJ1-4; a weak D match, TRBD1 (5 bases). Trimming cost V 2 bases and J 1 base, with 11 bases left between them. CDR3 length: 15 residues. Germline V CDR1 and CDR2: GTSNPN, SVGIG (reference sequence). The CDR3 DNA reads TGTGCCTGGAGTAAAGACCAGGGAACTAATGAAAAACTGTTTTTT. Protein product: CAWSKDQGTNEKLFF.

J is TRBJ1-4 and V is TRBV4-1; TRBD1 aligns across 10 bases. V was pared by 4 bases and J by 3 bases, with 11 bases of the junction left unmatched. There are 18 residues in the CDR3. Germline V gives CDR1 MGHRA, CDR2 YSYEKL. CDR3 region: CASSPSGTGASANEKLFF. CDR3 nucleotides: TGCGCCAGCAGCCCCTCCGGGACAGGGGCATCGGCTAATGAAAAACTGTTTTTT.

The chain combines TRBV11-1 with TRBJ1-1; D is possibly TRBD1 (6 bases). V dropped 3 bases and J dropped 1 base, with 15 bases sitting between them. Germline CDR1 and CDR2: SGHAT and FQDESV (reference sequence). This CDR3 region has 16 residues. The CDR3 region is CASSLGWVGQNTEAFF. CDR3 nucleotide sequence: TGTGCCAGCAGCTTGGGGTGGGTGGGACAGAACACTGAAGCTTTCTTT.

V usage is TRBV18 and J usage is TRBJ1-1, with D unresolved. The V gene's germline CDR1 is KGHSH and CDR2 LQKENI. Trimming took 5 bases from V and 4 from J, leaving 2 bases between them. This CDR3 is 10 amino acids long. The CDR3 DNA sequence: TGTGCCAGCTCAACCACTGAAGCTTTCTTT. Translation gives CASSTTEAFF.

This clone was observed a few times. This chain links TRBV5-4 with TRBJ2-7; perhaps TRBD1 as D (5 bases). The CDR3 runs 15 residues. Germline CDR1 is SGHNT and CDR2 is YYREEE (reference sequence). Between the trimmed V and J ends, which lost 4 bases and 4 bases, there was a span of 18 bases. The CDR3 coding sequence is TGTGCCAGCAGCAAGTCCCAGGGTGAAGCATACGAGCAGTACTTC. Protein sequence: CASSKSQGEAYEQYF. Filled out from reference TRBV5-4 and TRBJ2-7, the complete variable domain reads ETGVTQSPTHLIKTRGQQVTLRCSSQSGHNTVSWYQQALGQGPQFIFQYYREEENGRGNFPPRFSGLQFPNYSSELNVNALELDDSALYLCASSKSQGEAYEQYFGPGTRLTVT.

The chain joins TRBV6-9 to TRBJ1-5; 8 nucleotides line up with TRBD1. Trimming took 3 bases from V and 3 from J; bases not matched to a gene: 4. The CDR3 is 15 amino acids. From germline, CDR1 is MNHGY and CDR2 SVAAGI. The CDR3 coding sequence is TGTGCCAGCAGTTACGACAGGGGCGACAATCAGCCCCAGCATTTT. Translated: CASSYDRGDNQPQHF.

The chain couples TRBV19 to TRBJ1-2; 12 positions agree with TRBD1. J gave up 8 bases and V 6 bases, and 16 bases lay outside the gene matches. Looked up from germline, CDR1 is LNHDA and CDR2 is SQIVND (reference sequence). The CDR3 consists of 17 residues. CDR3 protein: CASSTYRDRGQRLGYTF. The CDR3 bases are TGTGCCAGTAGCACTTACCGGGACAGGGGGCAGAGATTGGGCTACACCTTC. Full variable domain (rest looked up from reference TRBV19 and TRBJ1-2): DGGITQSPKYLFRKEGQNVTLSCEQNLNHDAMYWYRQDPGQGLRLIYYSQIVNDFQKGDIAEGYSVSREKKESFPLTVTSAQKNPTAFYLCASSTYRDRGQRLGYTFGSGTRLTVV.

The rearrangement uses TRBV9 and TRBJ1-2; 7 nucleotides agree with TRBD1. Losses at the gene ends were 4 bases for V and 11 bases for J; bases not matched to a gene: 5. Germline V lookup: CDR1 SGDLS, CDR2 YYNGEE. CDR3 length: 11 residues. CDR3 DNA sequence: TGTGCCAGCAGCAGGGACAGCGGATACACCTTC. Translating gives CASSRDSGYTF.

The chain has TRBV5-1 and TRBJ1-3; a weak D match, TRBD1 (5 bases). Germline-derived CDR1 and CDR2 are SGHRS and YFSETQ. V lost 4 bases to trimming and J lost 0 bases, with 17 bases between them. This CDR3 spans 17 amino acids. The CDR3 DNA reads as TGCGCCAGCAGCCCTGGGACCTTACCCCCCTCTGGAAACACCATATATTTT. The encoded protein is CASSPGTLPPSGNTIYF.

V gene TRBV11-1 combines with J gene TRBJ1-2; D gene uncertain. This CDR3 has 16 residues. V dropped 2 bases and J dropped 4 bases, with 17 bases sitting between them. Germline CDR1 reads SGHAT; CDR2 reads FQDESV (reference sequence). CDR3 DNA: TGTGCCAGCAGCTTATTTTCCGGGCAGAGAACCTATGGCTACACCTTC. It yields the protein CASSLFSGQRTYGYTF.

The V call is TRBV6-5, the J call TRBJ1-5; D not resolved. This CDR3 has 14 amino acids. Germline CDR1 and CDR2: MNHEY and SVGAGI. The V end lost 2 bases, the J end lost 2 bases, and 7 bases lay between the germline ends. In DNA, the CDR3 is TGTGCCAGCAGTTACAGGGCGGGCAATCAGCCCCAGCATTTT. This gives the protein CASSYRAGNQPQHF.

The J gene is TRBJ1-1, the V gene TRBV10-2; D gene unclear. The CDR3 runs to 11 residues. Germline V gene sequence: CDR1 WSHSY, CDR2 SAAADI. V shed 7 bases and J shed 5 bases, with 8 bases lying between them. CDR3 residues: CASIVGTEAFF. The CDR3, as DNA: TGCGCCAGCATAGTGGGGACTGAAGCTTTCTTT.

The V and J genes are TRBV2 and TRBJ1-5; no clear D gene. The CDR3 consists of 12 residues. Trimming pared 2 bases from V and 9 bases from J, leaving 8 bases between. Germline assignment: CDR1 SNHLY and CDR2 FYNNEI. The DNA for the CDR3 is TGTGCCAGCAGTGAAAGGGTTGTGCCCCAGCATTTT. This encodes CASSERVVPQHF.

This rearrangement joins TRBV14 to TRBJ2-3; D may be TRBD1 (7 bases). Germline CDR1 and CDR2: SGHDN and FVKESK. Deletions cut 4 bases from V and 0 bases from J, with 14 bases between. This CDR3 is built from 16 residues. The CDR3 loop is CASSPGGRGSTDTQYF. CDR3 coding DNA: TGTGCCAGCAGCCCAGGGGGGAGAGGAAGCACAGATACGCAGTATTTT.

The gene calls are TRBV7-8 and TRBJ2-1; D perhaps matches TRBD1 (6 bases). V was pared by 0 bases and J by 10 bases, with 10 bases between. The CDR3 sequence is 13 residues long. CDR1 is SGHVS, CDR2 FQNEAQ, per germline. CDR3 sequence reads: CASSLAGGREQFF. The DNA of the CDR3 is TGTGCCAGCAGCTTAGCAGGGGGTCGCGAGCAGTTCTTC.

The rearrangement links TRBV19 to TRBJ2-7; tentatively, D is TRBD1 (6 bases). The CDR3 loop spans 14 amino acids. The V end lost 3 bases, the J end lost 6 bases, and 15 bases lay between the germline ends. Germline-derived CDR1 and CDR2 are LNHDA and SQIVND (reference sequence). The DNA for the CDR3 is TGTGCCAGTAGTATTAACAGGGTCGGGGCCGAGCAGTACTTC. Its protein product is CASSINRVGAEQYF.

The rearrangement uses TRBV19 and TRBJ2-3, with unresolved D. Between the trimmed V and J ends, which lost 3 bases and 2 bases, there was a span of 9 bases. This CDR3 is built from 14 residues. Germline V gene sequence: CDR1 LNHDA, CDR2 SQIVND (reference sequence). In DNA form, the CDR3 reads TGTGCCAGTAGTATTGTAGGATCCACAGATACGCAGTATTTT. The encoded protein is CASSIVGSTDTQYF. The full variable domain, in which reference TRBV19 and TRBJ2-3 provide the parts outside the CDR3, is DGGITQSPKYLFRKEGQNVTLSCEQNLNHDAMYWYRQDPGQGLRLIYYSQIVNDFQKGDIAEGYSVSREKKESFPLTVTSAQKNPTAFYLCASSIVGSTDTQYFGPGTRLTVL.

The V and J genes are TRBV19 and TRBJ2-6; D might be TRBD1 (6 bases). CDR3 length equals 19 residues. The V gene lost 3 bases and the J gene lost 0 bases, with 18 bases spanning the gap. The germline CDR1 and CDR2 sequences are LNHDA and SQIVND (reference sequence). CDR3: CASSMRAGVVLSGANVLTF. CDR3 DNA: TGTGCCAGTAGTATGCGGGCAGGGGTCGTTCTCTCTGGGGCCAACGTCCTGACTTTC.

This clone was observed a few times. The chain employs TRBV4-1 and TRBJ1-6; possible D gene TRBD1, 6 bases. V lost 2 bases and J 9 bases, leaving 20 bases between the germline ends. The germline gives CDR1 MGHRA, CDR2 YSYEKL. The CDR3 has 17 amino acids. CDR3 protein: CASSQWILPGVGSPLHF. The CDR3 DNA reads as TGCGCCAGCAGCCAATGGATACTTCCAGGGGTTGGTTCACCCCTCCACTTT.

The chain uses TRBV7-9 and TRBJ2-7; 8 nucleotides agree with TRBD1. With 3 bases clipped from V and 1 base from J, the junction kept 8 bases outside the gene matches. Germline CDR1 reads SEHNR; CDR2 reads FQNEAQ (reference sequence). This CDR3 comprises 16 residues. The CDR3 protein is CASSLSVTGVSYEQYF. CDR3 coding DNA: TGTGCCAGCAGCTTGAGTGTGACAGGGGTTTCCTACGAGCAGTACTTC.

The J gene is TRBJ2-5, the V gene TRBV7-2; D is ambiguous. This CDR3 region has 15 residues. Germline CDR1 is SGHTA and CDR2 is FQGNSA. The V end was cut by 0 bases, the J end by 1 base, with 9 bases between. The CDR3 region has the DNA TGTGCCAGCAGCTTAGCTCCCGTTTCCCAAGAGACCCAGTACTTC. It specifies CASSLAPVSQETQYF.

The chain recombines TRBV5-1 with TRBJ2-2, with 11 bases aligning to TRBD2. With 0 bases clipped from V and 4 bases from J, the junction kept 8 bases outside the gene matches. The germline gives CDR1 SGHRS, CDR2 YFSETQ. The CDR3 covers 18 residues. CDR3 protein: CASSLGSSGGTRTGELFF. CDR3 coding DNA: TGCGCCAGCAGCTTGGGATCTAGCGGGGGGACCCGCACCGGGGAGCTGTTTTTT.

J is TRBJ2-2 and V is TRBV21-1; whether TRBD2, the table's D call, matches the DNA was not checked. TRBV21-1 is tagged as a pseudogene. The CDR3 is 18 residues long. The chain's CDR3 is CASSRTSGRASLAGELFF. For the CDR3, the DNA is TGTGCCAGCAGCCGGACTAGCGGGAGGGCTTCGTTGGCCGGGGAGCTGTTTTTT.

This sequence joins TRBV7-3 and TRBJ2-7; the D gene is possibly TRBD1 (6 bases). This CDR3 spans 14 amino acids. CDR1 and CDR2 (germline): SGHTA, FQGTGA. Trimming took 5 bases from V and 6 from J, leaving 17 bases between them. The CDR3 is CASSPAGQGSEQYF. As DNA, the CDR3 is TGTGCCAGCAGCCCGGCGGGCCAGGGGAGCGAGCAGTACTTC.

This rearrangement joins TRBV19 to TRBJ2-5; TRBD1 is a possible D gene (7 bases). Looked up from germline, CDR1 is LNHDA and CDR2 is SQIVND (reference sequence). The CDR3 length is 15 residues. V dropped 6 bases and J dropped 4 bases, with 18 bases sitting between them. DNA of the CDR3: TGTGCCAGTAGCCCGACAGGGCCAGCGGGAGAGACCCAGTACTTC. This translates into CASSPTGPAGETQYF.

The rearrangement links TRBV18 to TRBJ2-7; D unresolved. This CDR3 has 12 amino acids. Trimming removed 3 bases at V and 4 bases at J, with 7 bases between. Germline-derived CDR1 and CDR2 are KGHSH and LQKENI. CDR3 nucleotide sequence: TGTGCCAGCTCACCGAATAGTTACGAGCAGTACTTC. It encodes CASSPNSYEQYF.